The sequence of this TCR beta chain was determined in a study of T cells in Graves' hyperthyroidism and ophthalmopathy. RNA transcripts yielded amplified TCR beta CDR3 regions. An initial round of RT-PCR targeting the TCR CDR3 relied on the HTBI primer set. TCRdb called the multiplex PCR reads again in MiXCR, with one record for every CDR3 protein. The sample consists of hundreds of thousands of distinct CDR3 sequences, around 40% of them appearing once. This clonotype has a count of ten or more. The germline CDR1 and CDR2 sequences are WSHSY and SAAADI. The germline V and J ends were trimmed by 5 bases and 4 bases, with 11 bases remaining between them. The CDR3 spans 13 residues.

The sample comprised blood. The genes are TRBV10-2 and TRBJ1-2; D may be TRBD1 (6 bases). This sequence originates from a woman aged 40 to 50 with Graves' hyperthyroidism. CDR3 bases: TGCGCCAGCAGTTCGGACAGCTCCTATGGCTACACCTTC. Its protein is CASSSDSSYGYTF.